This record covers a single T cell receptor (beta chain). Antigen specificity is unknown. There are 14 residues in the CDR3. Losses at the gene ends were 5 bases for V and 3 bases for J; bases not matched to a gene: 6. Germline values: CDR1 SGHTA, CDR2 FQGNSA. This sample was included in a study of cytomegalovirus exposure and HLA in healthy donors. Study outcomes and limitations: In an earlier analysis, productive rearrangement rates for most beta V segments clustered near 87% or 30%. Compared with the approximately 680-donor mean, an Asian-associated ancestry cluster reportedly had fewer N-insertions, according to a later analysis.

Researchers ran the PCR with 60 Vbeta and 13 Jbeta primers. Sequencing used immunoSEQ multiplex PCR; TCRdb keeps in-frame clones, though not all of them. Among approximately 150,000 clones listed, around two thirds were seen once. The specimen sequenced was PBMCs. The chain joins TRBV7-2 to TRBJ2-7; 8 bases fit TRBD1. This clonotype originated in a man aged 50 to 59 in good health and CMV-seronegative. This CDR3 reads CASSARQGYYEQYF. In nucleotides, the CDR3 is TGTGCCAGCAGCGCACGACAGGGGTACTACGAGCAGTACTTC.